Sequencing of this T cell receptor (beta chain) was carried out in a study of blood T cells in healthy people across ages. General study results and limits: In long-lived donors, naive CD4+ cell counts and diversity exceeded those of aged donors. Researchers report that TCR beta diversity correlated strongly with naive T cell percentage.

Primed by a sample-barcoded 5' primer and a J-beta primer mix, a second PCR proceeded for about 6 to 11 cycles. TCRdb reprocessed the 5' RACE reads with MiXCR, giving one entry per CDR3 protein. The sample holds around 500,000 distinct CDR3 sequences, about 25% seen once. Per germline, CDR1 LGHNA and CDR2 YSLEER. V trimming: 5 bases; J trimming: 8 bases; junction bases outside the gene matches: 6. This CDR3 contains 14 residues. This clonotype was found a few times. Its antigen is unknown. The same specimen was also included in a second study, on T cells of mothers and their children. Per that paper: M1S, a second-PCR primer, added sample barcodes and 2-4 random nucleotides.

The sample taken for sequencing was blood. This sequence originates from a boy between 2 and 10 years old in good health. The genes are TRBV4-3 and TRBJ2-2; 9 positions agree with TRBD2. The CDR3 loop is CASSRLAVEGELFF. The CDR3 DNA reads as TGCGCCAGCAGCAGACTAGCGGTGGAAGGGGAGCTGTTTTTT.